The entry that follows covers one T cell receptor (beta chain) sequence. Its target is unknown. This sample was taken from a study of identical twins. With 2 bases removed from V and 3 bases from J, the gap between germline ends came to 6 bases. Germline lookup yields CDR1 SGHVS and CDR2 FNYEAQ. This CDR3 contains 13 residues. Study outcomes and limitations: Memory repertoires showed no such pattern, whereas abundant cord blood beta clonotypes carried fewer insertions.

Each CDR3 protein is one row after TCRdb ran MiXCR on the 5' RACE reads. Of some 730,000 distinct CDR3 sequences in the sample, 15% to 20% were seen once. These data are also associated with another study on T cells expressing NK-cell markers.

The J gene is TRBJ2-3, the V gene TRBV7-6, with D unclear. This sequence originates from a woman aged 18-30 years in good health. Material: PBMCs. Here the CDR3 DNA reads TGTGCCAGCAGCTTACCCTGGACAGATACGCAGTATTTT. The encoded protein is CASSLPWTDTQYF.